This T cell receptor beta chain was retrieved from a study of tumour-infiltrating T cells in Burkitt lymphoma (dated by TCRdb to about 2020). About the investigation overall: All epidemiological subtypes of Burkitt lymphoma were represented in the cohort, which was made up of 70 to 85 patients. TCR repertoire data were compared against clinical outcome, and productive clonality predicted overall survival and progression-free survival independently of established prognostic factors such as age at diagnosis.

Receptor amplification or capture employed the immunoSEQ multiplex PCR assay. TCRdb carries this immuneACCESS record with in-frame sequences only. Its versions omit some clonotypes, under half of them owing to an unresolved V gene in the studies checked, with the rest unexplained. A total of thousands of clones appear in this sample, about 84% of them only once. Roughly 9.6% of the sample is held by the ten biggest clonotypes. The paper as a whole reports these results and caveats: Several public clonotypes shared across numerous Burkitt lymphoma patients were found, and shared tumour neoantigen selection absent from diffuse large B-cell lymphoma was thereby suggested.

This clone occurred once. The target of this receptor is not known. Per-base quality was not reported, and no clone a single base away is much larger than it. Counted from cysteine to phenylalanine, this CDR3 has 13 amino acids. Just CDR3 DNA is preserved here, 39 bases in frame from base 1. As encoded in the germline V gene, CDR1 is MNHEY while CDR2 is SVGAGI. Deletion took 0 bases off V and 5 bases off J, with a span of 4 bases between the germline ends. Sequenced input: tumor tissue. The sequence came from a human donor with Burkitt lymphoma. The sequence joins TRBV6-5 to TRBJ2-2; a confident D gene designation cannot be given. The CDR3 reads as follows: CASSYSGTGELFF. The DNA sequence reads TGTGCCAGCAGTTACTCGGGAACCGGGGAGCTGTTTTTT.